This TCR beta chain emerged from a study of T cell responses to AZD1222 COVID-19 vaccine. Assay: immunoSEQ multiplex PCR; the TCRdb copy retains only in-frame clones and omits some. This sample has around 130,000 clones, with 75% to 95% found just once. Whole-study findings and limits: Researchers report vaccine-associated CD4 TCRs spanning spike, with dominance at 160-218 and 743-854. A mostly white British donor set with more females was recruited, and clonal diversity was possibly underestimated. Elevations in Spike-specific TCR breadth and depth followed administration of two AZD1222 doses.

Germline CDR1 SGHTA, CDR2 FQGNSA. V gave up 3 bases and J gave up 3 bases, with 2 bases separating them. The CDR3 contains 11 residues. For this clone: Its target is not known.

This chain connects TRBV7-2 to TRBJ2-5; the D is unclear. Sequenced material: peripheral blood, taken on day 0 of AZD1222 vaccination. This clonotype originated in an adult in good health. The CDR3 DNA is TGTGCCAGCAGCTTCAAAGAGACCCAGTACTTC. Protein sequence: CASSFKETQYF. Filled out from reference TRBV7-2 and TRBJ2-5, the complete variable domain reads GAGVSQSPSNKVTEKGKDVELRCDPISGHTALYWYRQSLGQGLEFLIYFQGNSAPDKSGLPSDRFSAERTGGSVSTLTIQRTQQEDSAVYLCASSFKETQYFGPGTRLLVL.